This TCR beta chain appears in the sequencing data of a study of cytomegalovirus exposure and HLA in healthy donors. General study findings and limits: Sequencing depth across donors, presence/absence analyses assumed, was roughly uniform. Later analysis identified 17,000 or so TCR beta sequences associated with HLA alleles, using a false discovery rate threshold of 0.05. Later work showed greater clonal expansion in HLA-associated TCR beta chains than in equally common others. Researchers had no immune exposure information except CMV serostatus available.

PCR primers comprised 60 Vbeta and 13 Jbeta primers. The protocol was immunoSEQ multiplex PCR, while the TCRdb copy is restricted to in-frame clones and leaves out a portion. This sample has over 95,000 clones, with 77% found just once. The germline V gene encodes CDR1 SGHRS and CDR2 YFSETQ. The CDR3 loop spans 15 amino acids. Deletions cut 0 bases from V and 0 bases from J, with 6 bases between. Note on this clone: Its antigen is currently unknown.

The TCR originated in a female donor in good health and CMV-seronegative. This rearrangement joins TRBV5-1 to TRBJ1-4; unclear D gene. The sequenced material came from PBMCs. The CDR3 coding sequence is TGCGCCAGCAGCTTGGAGTCGGCAACTAATGAAAAACTGTTTTTT. Its translation: CASSLESATNEKLFF. The full variable domain, completed using reference TRBV5-1 and TRBJ1-4, is KAGVTQTPRYLIKTRGQQVTLSCSPISGHRSVSWYQQTPGQGLQFLFEYFSETQRNKGNFPGRFSGRQFSNSRSEMNVSTLELGDSALYLCASSLESATNEKLFFGSGTQLSVL.